This T cell receptor beta chain was sequenced during a study of T cells after yellow fever vaccination. Using its own MiXCR run on the 5' RACE reads, TCRdb lists one record per CDR3 protein. The sample has approximately 300,000 distinct CDR3 sequences; 6.8% are singletons. This clonotype was observed a handful of times. Source: PBMCs, taken approximately 47 days after the first yellow fever vaccination. This TCR was recovered from a man between 18 and 35 years old who received the YFV17D yellow fever vaccine.

CDR3 loop: CASSIAGNTIYF. CDR3 nucleotides: TGTGCCAGCAGCATTGCTGGAAACACCATATATTTT. The chain couples TRBV5-4 to TRBJ1-3; D not resolved. V dropped 4 bases and J dropped 2 bases, with 4 bases sitting between them. The germline V gene has CDR1 SGHNT and CDR2 YYREEE (reference sequence). This CDR3 region has 12 residues.